The table lists the clone carrying this T cell receptor (beta chain) with a count of one. Its antigen remains unidentified. This record comes from a study of shared clonotypes between healthy human individuals. Study results and caveats: Some naive CD4 clonotypes, roughly 4.5%, turned up in common across a few donors.

Assay: immunoSEQ multiplex PCR; the TCRdb copy retains only in-frame clones and omits some. The profile shows 180,000 or so clones, 90% to 95% of them singletons. CDR1 is WSHSY, CDR2 SAAADI, per germline. This CDR3 comprises 15 residues. V was pared by 5 bases and J by 5 bases, with 10 bases of the junction left unmatched. The sequencing input was naive CD4+ T cells sorted from blood. Subset of the sample: CD45RA+ positively selected. The chain carries TRBV10-2 and TRBJ1-1; 8 positions agree with TRBD1. The receptor was isolated from a woman between 25 and 40 years old in good health. The CDR3 region is CASSKVGTGGTEAFF. CDR3 DNA: TGCGCCAGCAGTAAAGTGGGAACAGGGGGAACTGAAGCTTTCTTT.